The entry below gives a single TCR beta chain sequence along with its context. This clone was recorded once. There is no known antigen for this receptor. No base quality values were provided; no much bigger clone lies one nucleotide off. These data belong to a study of PD-1 blockade in classical Hodgkin lymphoma (TCRdb year 2020). Regarding the complete study: Nivolumab dosing was 3 mg/kg intravenously every 2 weeks, continuing until either disease progression or unacceptable toxicity. A peripheral blood immune signature of response to PD-1 blockade in classical Hodgkin lymphoma was defined using TCR beta sequencing and CyTOF.

The Qiagen DNeasy kit was used to extract genomic DNA both from unsorted PBMCs and from the negatively selected CD4+ and CD8+ fractions. TCR beta CDR3 regions were subjected to amplification by immunoSEQ multiplex PCR with primers that anneal to V and J segments. A synthetic immune receptor repertoire was used to minimize amplification bias, and any residual bias was removed computationally once sequencing was done. Concerning the study's data processing: Repertoire diversity was quantified as the Shannon entropy index using custom Python scripts. Unsorted, CD4+ and CD8+ repertoires were analyzed separately, except in combined analyses where CD4+ and CD8+ sequences were merged in silico. Clonal expansion was defined as at least a 2-fold frequency increase after treatment relative to C1D1, with a pseudocount of 0.5 for undetected baseline clones. Clones with 0 or 1 copy at C1D1 were defined as singleton clones, while clones with 2 or more copies were defined as non-singleton clones. Clones expanded in unsorted samples were assigned a CD4+, CD8+ or unknown annotation through matching of protein sequences in sorted samples from the same patient. Wilcoxon tests were applied to paired samples to test diversity changes from C1D1 to C4D1. TCRdb re-hosts the immuneACCESS table, in-frame sequences only. Its copies lack some clones; in the studies checked, an unresolved V gene accounts for under half of them, and the cause for the rest is not known. V, J and clone size derive from that table, while D and trimming were established from the DNA sequence. This sample holds tens of thousands of clones; around 80% were observed only once. Under 20% of the sample is taken by the ten largest.

From a lookup of the germline V gene (reference sequence), CDR1 and CDR2 are GTSNPN and SVGIG. Its CDR3 holds 14 amino acids, cysteine through phenylalanine. Of all the DNA, just the CDR3 is kept, 42 bases in frame from base 1. V sheds 4 bases and J sheds 1 base, leaving 11 bases between their ends. General findings and caveats noted by the study authors: By C4D1, a significant rise was seen in CD4+ TCR diversity but not in CD8+ TCR diversity (p=0.0027 vs p=0.16), and the rise was most apparent among complete responders (p=0.02). Newly diagnosed patients were reported to have lower baseline TCR diversity than healthy donors, and relapsed/refractory patients were reported to have lower baseline TCR diversity still. Diversity was lower in patients who began nivolumab less than 1 year after ASCT, so these patients were left out of later analyses to avoid confounding by immune reconstitution. The study was restricted to a single clinical trial cohort, and the causes of repertoire differences, possibly disease activity or prior therapy, were left undefined. Baseline diversity similar to that of newly diagnosed patients was observed in trial patients achieving complete response, whereas significantly lower diversity was observed in partial responders and progressors.

The time point label of this sample denotes: cycle 4 day 1 (C4D1), after six to seven weeks of nivolumab. Every trial patient had relapsed following autologous stem cell transplantation, and prior brentuximab vedotin exposure was what differed among cohorts A, B and C. The trial cohort comprised around 60 patients with relapsed/refractory classical Hodgkin lymphoma whose best overall responses were complete response, partial response or progressive disease. Single-agent nivolumab was administered to trial patients in the multi-cohort phase II CheckMate 205 trial. Best overall response was determined by an independent review committee according to the 2007 International Working Group response criteria. Trial PBMCs were collected immediately before nivolumab initiation (C1D1) and during therapy at cycle 2 day 1 and cycle 4 day 1. After peripheral blood was drawn into 8 mL Vacutainer Cell Preparation Tubes, PBMCs were isolated by centrifugation and then cryopreserved.

The clonotype originates from a human donor with classical Hodgkin lymphoma. The sequenced sample was peripheral blood mononuclear cells (PBMCs), obtained before the fourth cycle of nivolumab. The chain links TRBV30 with TRBJ1-5; the D gene remains uncertain. The CDR3 here reads CAWTDGSSNQPQHF. The nucleotide sequence reads as follows: TGTGCCTGGACAGACGGGTCAAGCAATCAGCCCCAGCATTTT.